One and the same sample provided the 25 T cell receptor beta chains below, sequenced in a study of post-analysis software for immune sequencing data. Study-wide findings and caveats: Comparison of patients with controls showed roughly five TRBV segments more frequent in patients, TRBV5-6, TRBV5-1 and TRBV20-1 among them.

Libraries were made from TCR beta cDNA, and they carried unique molecular identifiers. Via MiXCR, TCRdb re-called the PCR reads, giving one row per CDR3 protein. The sample includes 350,000 to 500,000 distinct CDR3 sequences, approximately 37% of them seen just once. These receptors have no identified antigens. Sequencing used blood. These TCRs come from a girl aged 2-10 years with multiple sclerosis.

This chain connects TRBV20-1 to TRBJ2-7; 8 bases fit TRBD2. This CDR3 region has 14 residues. V lost 6 bases and J lost 4; bases outside the gene matches: 11. The germline V gene has CDR1 DFQATT and CDR2 SNEGSKA (reference sequence). The DNA of the CDR3 is TGCAGTGCGGCCGTTAGCGGGACGGGGTACGAGCAGTACTTC. Amino acid sequence: CSAAVSGTGYEQYF.

The rearrangement uses TRBV6-5 and TRBJ2-7, with TRBD1 matching over 11 bases. CDR3 size: 15 residues. The V and J ends lost 8 bases and 4 bases, in that order; junction bases with no gene match: 10. The germline V gene encodes CDR1 MNHEY and CDR2 SVGAGI. Here the CDR3 reads CASRTGGTGGYEQYF. The CDR3 bases are TGTGCCAGCCGCACGGGGGGGACAGGGGGATACGAGCAGTACTTC.

The V and J genes are TRBV7-3 and TRBJ2-3; either TRBD1 or TRBD2 may supply D (6 bases each). There are 15 residues in the CDR3. Per germline, CDR1 SGHTA and CDR2 FQGTGA. With 2 bases removed from V and 3 bases from J, the gap between germline ends came to 12 bases. Here the CDR3 DNA reads TGTGCCAGCAGCTTATTTGGGGGGCCGACAGATACGCAGTATTTT. This translates into CASSLFGGPTDTQYF.

V and J are TRBV2 and TRBJ2-1, with 8 bases that match TRBD2. The CDR3 totals 16 residues. The trim removed 3 bases at V and 5 bases at J, leaving 9 bases unmatched. The germline gives CDR1 SNHLY, CDR2 FYNNEI. CDR3: CASSEVGRTSNNEQFF. CDR3 DNA sequence: TGTGCCAGCAGTGAGGTCGGGAGGACTAGCAACAATGAGCAGTTCTTC.

This clonotype showed up just a few times. V usage is TRBV10-2 and J usage is TRBJ2-7; D perhaps matches TRBD2 (6 bases). This CDR3 comprises 15 residues. Germline V CDR1 and CDR2: WSHSY, SAAADI. V lost 0 bases to trimming and J lost 0 bases, with 9 bases between them. CDR3 nucleotides: TGCGCCAGCAGTGAGTCGTACGGGAGCTCCTACGAGCAGTACTTC. This translates into CASSESYGSSYEQYF.

V usage is TRBV20-1 and J usage is TRBJ2-1, with no clear D. Between the trimmed V and J ends, which lost 3 bases and 5 bases, there was a span of 32 bases. The CDR3 covers 20 residues. Germline V gene sequence: CDR1 DFQATT, CDR2 SNEGSKA (reference sequence). Here the CDR3 reads CSASPLDSAVHTTLNNEQFF. CDR3 nucleotides: TGCAGTGCTAGCCCCTTAGACTCAGCTGTCCACACAACCCTAAACAATGAGCAGTTCTTC.

With regard to this clonotype: This may be a read error: a much more frequent sequence differs by one nucleotide. V and J are TRBV20-1 and TRBJ2-5; D ambiguous. Germline V gives CDR1 DFQATT, CDR2 SNEGSKA (reference sequence). The CDR3 sequence is 10 residues long. The V gene lost 5 bases and the J gene lost 4 bases, with 5 bases spanning the gap. The CDR3 nucleotides are TGCAGTGCTTTTCGAGAGACCCAGTACTTC. Translating gives CSAFRETQYF.

The chain joins TRBV30 to TRBJ1-2, with D perhaps matching TRBD1 (6 bases). The germline V and J ends were trimmed by 2 bases and 3 bases, with 10 bases remaining between them. From germline, CDR1 is GTSNPN and CDR2 SVGIG (reference sequence). There are 13 residues in the CDR3. Here the CDR3 DNA reads TGTGCCTGGAGTTTACAGGGCGACTATGGCTACACCTTC. It specifies CAWSLQGDYGYTF.

This clonotype was picked up a small number of times. The DNA of the CDR3 is TGCAGTGCCAGTAGGGGCCGGGAGGAGACCCAGTACTTC. Translating it yields CSASRGREETQYF. The chain recombines TRBV20-1 with TRBJ2-5, with D tentatively TRBD2 (6 bases). There are 13 residues in the CDR3. From germline, CDR1 is DFQATT and CDR2 SNEGSKA (reference sequence). Trimming shortened V by 6 bases and J by 5 bases, and 16 bases separated the two germline ends.

This chain joins TRBV27 and TRBJ2-3, with D perhaps TRBD2 (5 bases). Trimming left V 3 bases short and J 6 bases short, with 10 bases between. The CDR3 contains 13 residues. Germline V CDR1 and CDR2: MNHEY, SMNVEV (reference sequence). The CDR3 reads CASSFGGLDTQYF. The CDR3 region has the DNA TGTGCCAGCAGTTTCGGAGGCTTGGATACGCAGTATTTT.

The chain links TRBV6-5 to TRBJ2-7; 8 bases match TRBD1. Germline assignment: CDR1 MNHEY and CDR2 SVGAGI. The CDR3 extends over 14 amino acids. Trimming at V came to 5 bases and at J to 1 base, leaving 4 bases not matched to a gene. This chain's CDR3 is CASSIDRGSYEQYF. Written as DNA, the CDR3 is TGTGCCAGCAGTATCGACAGGGGTTCCTACGAGCAGTACTTC.

The chain is built from TRBV6-5 and TRBJ2-2; D not certain. The CDR3 runs 14 residues. Germline V CDR1 and CDR2: MNHEY, SVGAGI. V was pared by 5 bases and J by 7 bases, with 14 bases between. The CDR3 here is CASSPRHTGGELFF. CDR3 coding DNA: TGTGCCAGCAGTCCCCGACATACCGGCGGGGAGCTGTTTTTT.

V gene TRBV2 combines with J gene TRBJ2-1; the D gene could be TRBD1 or TRBD2 (5 bases each). In germline, CDR1 is SNHLY, CDR2 FYNNEI. This CDR3 is built from 13 residues. Deletions cut 6 bases from V and 4 bases from J, with 10 bases between. CDR3 nucleotide sequence: TGTGCCAGCAGGTCGGGACGGTACAATGAGCAGTTCTTC. The encoded protein is CASRSGRYNEQFF.

This chain links TRBV6-2 or TRBV6-3 with TRBJ2-1; tentatively, D is TRBD2 (6 bases). There are 13 residues in the CDR3. CDR1 and CDR2 (germline): MNHEY, SVGEGT. Trimming stripped 6 bases from V and 7 bases from J, with 13 bases between. CDR3 nucleotides: TGTGCCAGCAGGAACGGGAGATATAATGAGCAGTTCTTC. Translating gives CASRNGRYNEQFF.

In this sample, this clonotype turned up a few times. V is TRBV10-3 and J is TRBJ2-7; the D call may be TRBD1 or TRBD2 (5 bases each). Looked up from germline, CDR1 is ENHRY and CDR2 is SYGVKD. Trimming left V 4 bases short and J 4 bases short, with 11 bases between. This CDR3 comprises 13 residues. In nucleotides, the CDR3 is TGTGCCATCAGTGTATCCGGGGCTTACGAGCAGTACTTC. Its translation is CAISVSGAYEQYF.

The chain combines TRBV20-1 with TRBJ2-3; D is possibly TRBD1 or TRBD2 (6 bases each). Germline lookup yields CDR1 DFQATT and CDR2 SNEGSKA (reference sequence). Trimming stripped 6 bases from V and 5 bases from J, with 9 bases between. The CDR3 runs to 11 residues. This CDR3 reads CSAGGGDTQYF. DNA of the CDR3: TGCAGTGCCGGAGGGGGAGATACGCAGTATTTT.

This clonotype appeared once. At one of its ends the junction is not consistent with the germline gene, which may arise from a read error. The rearrangement links TRBV12-3 or TRBV12-4 to TRBJ2-3, with D possibly being TRBD2 (5 bases). This CDR3 has 15 residues. This CDR3 reads CASSQAVVRTDAQYF. In nucleotides, the CDR3 is TGTGCCAGCAGCCAAGCGGTAGTGCGCACAGATGCGCAGTATTTT.

This clonotype was detected a few times. The germline gene is not matched at one end of the junction; a read error may be the cause. The chain has TRBV29-1 and TRBJ2-1; 8 bases are shared with TRBD2. The germline gives CDR1 SQVTM, CDR2 ANQGSEA. There are 17 residues in the CDR3. In nucleotides, the CDR3 is TGCAGCGTTGAAGGCACTGGCGGGGGGAACTCCTACAGTGAGCAGTTCTTC. Its protein is CSVEGTGGGNSYSEQFF.

The chain recombines TRBV11-1 with TRBJ2-5; tentatively, D is TRBD1 (5 bases). Germline V gene data show CDR1 as SGHAT and CDR2 as FQDESV (reference sequence). Trimming cost V 5 bases and J 2 bases, with 24 bases left between them. There are 18 residues in the CDR3. Here the CDR3 reads CASSRKYRALGAQETQYF. The DNA of the CDR3 is TGTGCCAGCAGCCGAAAGTACCGGGCCCTAGGGGCTCAAGAGACCCAGTACTTC.

The chain recombines TRBV12-3 or TRBV12-4 with TRBJ1-5; 9 nucleotides match TRBD1. This CDR3 is built from 15 residues. The V gene end was trimmed by 2 bases and the J gene end by 5 bases; junction bases not matched to a gene: 4. In DNA, the CDR3 is TGTGCCAGCAGTTTATCGGGACAGGGTCATCAGCCCCAGCATTTT. This sequence encodes CASSLSGQGHQPQHF.

This sequence joins TRBV20-1 and TRBJ2-7; 7 nucleotides align to TRBD2. The CDR3 sequence is 13 residues long. Trimming took 3 bases from V and 3 from J; bases not matched to a gene: 5. Germline CDR1 is DFQATT and CDR2 is SNEGSKA (reference sequence). The CDR3 loop reads CSASPGGHYEQYF. CDR3 coding DNA: TGCAGTGCTAGCCCGGGAGGCCACTACGAGCAGTACTTC.

This clonotype was counted only a few times. The chain joins TRBV6-6 to TRBJ2-1; D gene uncertain. The CDR3 is 13 amino acids. The V gene's germline CDR1 is MNHNY and CDR2 SVGAGI (reference sequence). V was pared by 10 bases and J by 5 bases, with 15 bases between. CDR3 in amino acids: CATGEPGDNEQFF. CDR3 DNA: TGTGCCACCGGAGAGCCAGGAGACAATGAGCAGTTCTTC.

The gene calls are TRBV7-8 and TRBJ2-4; the match to TRBD2 covers 9 bases. The germline V gene encodes CDR1 SGHVS and CDR2 FQNEAQ. The CDR3 runs to 16 residues. Unmatched junction bases numbered 7, after V lost 4 bases and J lost 3 bases. Here the CDR3 DNA reads TGTGCCAGCAGCTACAGGACTAGCGAGGGCAAAAACATTCAGTACTTC. Residues: CASSYRTSEGKNIQYF.

This clonotype was observed a handful of times. The chain links TRBV11-1 to TRBJ2-6, with TRBD1 matching over 9 bases. Trimming at V came to 0 bases and at J to 0 bases, leaving 12 bases not matched to a gene. Germline CDR1 reads SGHAT; CDR2 reads FQDESV (reference sequence). This CDR3 region has 21 residues. The CDR3 coding sequence is TGTGCCAGCAGCTTAGCGTGGGGCCCCGGGACAGGGACCTCTGGGGCCAACGTCCTGACTTTC. Residues: CASSLAWGPGTGTSGANVLTF.

The chain is built from TRBV12-3 or TRBV12-4 and TRBJ2-7, with 8 bases identical to TRBD2. V was clipped by 6 bases and J by 3 bases; unmatched bases: 7. The CDR3 runs to 14 residues. The CDR3 loop reads CASRSGTSDYEQYF. The CDR3 DNA sequence: TGTGCCAGCAGATCCGGGACTAGTGACTACGAGCAGTACTTC.